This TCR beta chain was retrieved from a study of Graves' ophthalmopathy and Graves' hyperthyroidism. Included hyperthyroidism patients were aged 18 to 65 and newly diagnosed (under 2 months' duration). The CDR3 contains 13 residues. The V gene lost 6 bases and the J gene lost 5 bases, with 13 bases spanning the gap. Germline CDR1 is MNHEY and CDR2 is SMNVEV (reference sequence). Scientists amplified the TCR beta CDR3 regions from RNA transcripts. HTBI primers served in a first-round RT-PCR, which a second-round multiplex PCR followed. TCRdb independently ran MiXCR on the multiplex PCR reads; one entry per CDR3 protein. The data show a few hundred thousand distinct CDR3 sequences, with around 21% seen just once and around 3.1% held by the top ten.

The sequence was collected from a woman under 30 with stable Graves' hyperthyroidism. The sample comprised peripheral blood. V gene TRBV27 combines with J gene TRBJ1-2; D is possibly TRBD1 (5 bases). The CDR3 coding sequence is TGTGCCAGCAGCCCGGTGGCAGGGTATGGCTACACCTTC. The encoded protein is CASSPVAGYGYTF.